A single sample is the source of the 27 T cell receptor beta chains below, sequenced in a study of blood T cell repertoires in COVID-19. Method: immunoSEQ multiplex PCR; TCRdb's copy keeps in-frame clones and lacks some. The sample lists some 280,000 clones; 75% to 90% were seen once. The sequencing input was peripheral blood. These receptors all stem from a woman aged 55 to 70 with acute or convalescent COVID-19.

This chain uses TRBV12-5 with TRBJ1-2; D unclear. CDR1 is LGHNT, CDR2 FRNRAP, per germline. The germline V and J ends were trimmed by 4 bases and 8 bases, with 20 bases remaining between them. This CDR3 is built from 15 residues. CDR3 residues: CASGSSGAGRGGYTF. CDR3 DNA: TGTGCTAGTGGTTCCTCCGGCGCCGGGCGGGGAGGCTACACCTTC.

This chain connects TRBV7-3 to TRBJ1-6, with 7 nucleotides matching TRBD1. This CDR3 spans 14 amino acids. CDR1 is SGHTA and CDR2 is FQGTGA in the germline V gene. V lost 5 bases, J lost 7 bases, and 5 bases stayed unmatched. The CDR3 nucleotides read TGTGCCAGCAGCCCGACAGGGAGGAATTCACCCCTCCACTTT. Its translation: CASSPTGRNSPLHF.

CDR3 nucleotides: TGTGCCAGCAGTTCGGGTCGGGGCTACGAGCAGTACTTC. This encodes CASSSGRGYEQYF. J is TRBJ2-7 and V is TRBV12-3 or TRBV12-4, with a weak D call TRBD2 (5 bases). Deletions cut 4 bases from V and 3 bases from J, with 10 bases between. The CDR3 contains 13 residues.

V usage is TRBV3-1 (or the pseudogene TRBV3-2) and J usage is TRBJ1-1, with a tentative D call TRBD1 (6 bases). V was pared by 4 bases and J by 3 bases, with 9 bases between. This CDR3 comprises 13 residues. CDR1 is LGHDT, CDR2 YNNKEL, per germline (reference sequence). The CDR3: CASSLNRDTEAFF. In nucleotides, the CDR3 is TGTGCCAGCAGCCTGAACAGGGACACTGAAGCTTTCTTT.

V is TRBV18 and J is TRBJ1-4; TRBD1 might be the D (6 bases). CDR1 is KGHSH, CDR2 LQKENI, per germline. This CDR3 is built from 14 residues. Trimming stripped 6 bases from V and 0 bases from J, with 8 bases between. The CDR3 protein is CASSSGATNEKLFF. As DNA, the CDR3 is TGTGCCAGCTCCTCAGGGGCAACTAATGAAAAACTGTTTTTT.

The chain uses TRBV29-1 and TRBJ1-2; D is undetermined. Germline CDR1 SQVTM, CDR2 ANQGSEA. Trimming removed 4 bases from V and 6 bases from J, with 15 bases in between. The CDR3 is 13 residues long. CDR3 coding DNA: TGCAGCGTTGGCCGGGATAACCTTAATGGCTACACCTTC. Protein sequence: CSVGRDNLNGYTF.

The chain combines TRBV29-1 with TRBJ2-7; 7 bases are shared with TRBD2. From germline, CDR1 is SQVTM and CDR2 ANQGSEA. CDR3 length: 13 residues. The trim removed 7 bases at V and 3 bases at J, leaving 9 bases unmatched. CDR3 nucleotide sequence: TGCAGCGGGGGGGGTCCCAGGGTCTACGAGCAGTACTTC. Its protein is CSGGGPRVYEQYF.

This chain connects TRBV9 to TRBJ1-2, with TRBD1 as a possible D gene (5 bases). This CDR3 region has 14 residues. Trimming took off 1 base at V and 4 bases at J, with 11 bases between the two ends. The germline V gene has CDR1 SGDLS and CDR2 YYNGEE. DNA of the CDR3: TGTGCCAGCAGCGTATTAGGGCAGGGCTATGGCTACACCTTC. Its translation: CASSVLGQGYGYTF.

This chain joins TRBV19 and TRBJ2-5; D ambiguous. The CDR3 contains 15 residues. V was cut by 1 base and J by 4 bases, with 13 bases left in between. The germline gives CDR1 LNHDA, CDR2 SQIVND (reference sequence). This CDR3 reads CASSIGSDERETQYF. The CDR3 DNA sequence: TGTGCCAGTAGTATAGGAAGCGACGAAAGAGAGACCCAGTACTTC.

The J gene is TRBJ1-1, the V gene TRBV28, with a tentative D call TRBD1 (5 bases). Deletions cut 6 bases from V and 7 bases from J, with 9 bases between. The CDR3 is made up of 11 amino acids. The germline gives CDR1 MDHEN, CDR2 SYDVKM. CDR3 sequence: CASSGGSEAFF. The CDR3 DNA reads as TGTGCCAGCAGCGGGGGGAGTGAAGCTTTCTTT. Together with reference TRBV28 and TRBJ1-1, the CDR3 gives the full variable domain: DVKVTQSSRYLVKRTGEKVFLECVQDMDHENMFWYRQDPGLGLRLIYFSYDVKMKEKGDIPEGYSVSREKKERFSLILESASTNQTSMYLCASSGGSEAFFGQGTRLTVV.

The V and J genes are TRBV9 and TRBJ2-5, with 7 nucleotides matching TRBD1. Germline-derived CDR1 and CDR2 are SGDLS and YYNGEE. V trimming: 3 bases; J trimming: 5 bases; junction bases outside the gene matches: 7. This CDR3 is built from 14 residues. The CDR3 coding sequence is TGTGCCAGCAGCGCGACAGGGTTGGGGGAGACCCAGTACTTC. This translates into CASSATGLGETQYF.

The chain is built from TRBV2 and TRBJ2-3; the match to TRBD1 covers 12 bases. Trimming took 10 bases from V and 4 from J; bases not matched to a gene: 9. Germline loops: CDR1 SNHLY, CDR2 FYNNEI. This CDR3 contains 15 residues. The CDR3: CATTEGQGASDTQYF. The CDR3 nucleotides are TGTGCCACCACCGAGGGACAGGGGGCTTCAGATACGCAGTATTTT.

The genes are TRBV28 and TRBJ2-5; 10 nucleotides align to TRBD1. The V gene end was trimmed by 1 base and the J gene end by 7 bases; junction bases not matched to a gene: 12. CDR3 length: 17 amino acids. CDR1 and CDR2 from the germline V gene are MDHEN and SYDVKM. The CDR3 DNA reads as TGTGCCAGCAGTTTATTCCCTCGGGACAGGGGTTTCGTGACCCAGTACTTC. It specifies CASSLFPRDRGFVTQYF.

The chain carries TRBV3-1 (or the pseudogene TRBV3-2) and TRBJ2-7; the D gene is possibly TRBD2 (5 bases). CDR3 length: 14 amino acids. Per germline, CDR1 LGHDT and CDR2 YNNKEL (reference sequence). V dropped 4 bases and J dropped 5 bases, with 15 bases sitting between them. The CDR3 bases are TGTGCCAGCAGCCTTGACGGAGGAATGGACGAGCAGTACTTC. It translates to CASSLDGGMDEQYF.

The rearrangement links TRBV29-1 to TRBJ1-1, with D possibly TRBD1 on 5 matching bases. This CDR3 contains 13 residues. The germline CDR1 and CDR2 sequences are SQVTM and ANQGSEA. Trimming shortened V by 8 bases and J by 3 bases, and 16 bases separated the two germline ends. The CDR3 sequence is CSTTRGVDTEAFF. In DNA, the CDR3 is TGCAGCACGACACGGGGGGTGGACACTGAAGCTTTCTTT.

The genes are TRBV19 and TRBJ1-1; 11 bases map to TRBD1. V shed 4 bases and J 5 bases; nucleotides not matched to a gene: 21. The CDR3 extends over 20 amino acids. Germline CDR1 LNHDA, CDR2 SQIVND (reference sequence). The CDR3 DNA reads TGTGCCAGTAGTACCCTATTGGGCCGGACAGGGGGCGAAGGTGGGACTGAAGCTTTCTTT. This sequence encodes CASSTLLGRTGGEGGTEAFF.

V gene TRBV9 combines with J gene TRBJ2-7; D not certain. V lost 1 base, J lost 1 base, and 3 bases lay in between. The CDR3 covers 12 residues. Germline CDR1 is SGDLS and CDR2 is YYNGEE. The CDR3 here is CASSVPSYEQYF. CDR3 sequence (DNA): TGTGCCAGCAGCGTACCTTCCTACGAGCAGTACTTC.

The chain couples TRBV28 to TRBJ2-1, with 13 bases that match TRBD2. CDR1 is MDHEN, CDR2 SYDVKM, per germline. This CDR3 spans 18 amino acids. The V gene end was trimmed by 4 bases and the J gene end by 7 bases; junction bases not matched to a gene: 13. The CDR3: CASSWTSGSQILGNEQFF. CDR3 DNA: TGTGCCAGCAGTTGGACTAGCGGGAGTCAAATATTGGGAAATGAGCAGTTCTTC.

About this clone itself: Different DNA sequences within this sample yield the same CDR3. This chain uses TRBV5-1 with TRBJ1-4; 11 nucleotides match TRBD1. Germline V gene lookup returns CDR1 SGHRS and CDR2 YFSETQ. V lost 2 bases, J lost 7 bases, and 1 base stayed unmatched. This CDR3 is built from 14 residues. The CDR3 coding sequence is TGCGCCAGCAGCTTCGGACAGGGGGCTGAAAAACTGTTTTTT. This codes for CASSFGQGAEKLFF.

DNA of the CDR3: TGTGCCAGCAGCTTAGCGCTAGCGGCCACCTACGAGCAGTACTTC. Translation gives CASSLALAATYEQYF. V is TRBV7-2 and J is TRBJ2-7; 7 nucleotides match TRBD2. Germline V gene sequence: CDR1 SGHTA, CDR2 FQGNSA. The V gene end was trimmed by 0 bases and the J gene end by 2 bases; junction bases not matched to a gene: 4. The CDR3 extends over 15 amino acids.

The rearrangement links TRBV13 to TRBJ1-2, with TRBD1 matching 9 bases. Trimming removed 4 bases from V and 8 bases from J; junction bases left unmatched: 8. CDR3 length: 14 residues. CDR1 and CDR2 from the germline V gene are PRHDT and FYEKMQ (reference sequence). The CDR3 DNA reads as TGTGCCAGCAGCTACCGCGGACAGGGGCGAGGCTACACCTTC. It specifies CASSYRGQGRGYTF.

J is TRBJ1-6 and V is TRBV27; no clear D. The CDR3 has 14 amino acids. Germline CDR1 and CDR2: MNHEY and SMNVEV (reference sequence). Trimming removed 6 bases at V and 8 bases at J, with 14 bases between. In DNA form, the CDR3 reads TGTGCCAGCAGGCCAGGACTGTTATATTCACCCCTCCACTTT. Its translation: CASRPGLLYSPLHF.

The chain couples TRBV28 to TRBJ1-2; 10 bases agree with TRBD1. V gave up 6 bases and J gave up 7 bases; unmatched junction bases: 11. The CDR3 covers 15 residues. Germline lookup yields CDR1 MDHEN and CDR2 SYDVKM. The CDR3 DNA reads TGTGCCAGCAGAGTAGGACAGGGGGTCGTAGGTGGCTACACCTTC. This translates into CASRVGQGVVGGYTF.

The gene calls are TRBV27 and TRBJ1-1; no definite D call. The germline V gene encodes CDR1 MNHEY and CDR2 SMNVEV (reference sequence). This CDR3 spans 14 amino acids. Trimming pared 5 bases from V and 4 bases from J, leaving 14 bases between. The DNA of the CDR3 is TGTGCCAGCAGTAGCCTTGGAGGGAGCACTGAAGCTTTCTTT. Its translation: CASSSLGGSTEAFF.

This clone has more than one count but fewer than ten. The V and J genes are TRBV6-5 and TRBJ2-7; D may be TRBD2 (5 bases). Germline V gene data show CDR1 as MNHEY and CDR2 as SVGAGI. The CDR3 consists of 13 residues. Trimming took off 6 bases at V and 2 bases at J, with 11 bases between the two ends. For the CDR3, the DNA is TGTGCCAGCAGCCGGGGTTCTCCCTACGAGCAGTACTTC. Its translation: CASSRGSPYEQYF.

J is TRBJ1-3 and V is TRBV6-2 or TRBV6-3, with a tentative D call TRBD1 (5 bases). The CDR3 length is 16 residues. V lost 3 bases to trimming and J lost 0 bases, with 12 bases between them. Looked up from germline, CDR1 is MNHEY and CDR2 is SVGEGT. CDR3 DNA: TGTGCCAGCAGTTATTCTACGACAGTCTCTGGAAACACCATATATTTT. It encodes CASSYSTTVSGNTIYF.

The rearrangement joins TRBV6-2 or TRBV6-3 to TRBJ1-2, with 7 bases aligning to TRBD1. V was pared by 5 bases and J by 2 bases, with 5 bases of the junction left unmatched. CDR1 and CDR2 from the germline V gene are MNHEY and SVGEGT. The CDR3 has 14 residues. The DNA for the CDR3 is TGTGCCAGCAGTCGTACACAGGGGAACTATGGCTACACCTTC. This sequence encodes CASSRTQGNYGYTF.